The clone carrying this T cell receptor beta chain was observed a handful of times. Per the original methods: Nucleated cell number was recorded as an estimate derived from reference gene primer amplification. The repertoire was sequenced with immunoSEQ multiplex PCR; TCRdb's copy has only in-frame clones and lacks some. Clone size and the V and J calls come from that table; the DNA yielded D and trimming. This sample has approximately 170,000 clones; roughly four fifths occur once, and the top ten carry about a tenth. This sample was included in a study of blood T cell repertoires in COVID-19. About the study: Collection of acute and convalescent COVID-19 samples took place in the United States, Italy and Spain. Sample material is recorded as cDNA or gDNA derived from T cells, B-cell-depleted T cells, or PBMCs.

The sample was peripheral blood. The sequence was obtained from a human donor in a cohort sampled during active COVID-19.

CDR3 sequence (DNA): TGTGCCAGCAGCCTAAGGACAGGGCTCGTCACTGAAGCTTTCTTT. Protein: CASSLRTGLVTEAFF. The chain combines TRBV7-8 with TRBJ1-1, with 8 positions matching TRBD1. The CDR3 is 15 amino acids. With 5 bases clipped from V and 4 bases from J, the junction kept 9 bases outside the gene matches. Germline V gene lookup returns CDR1 SGHVS and CDR2 FQNEAQ. Full variable domain (outside the CDR3, taken from reference TRBV7-8 and TRBJ1-1): GAGVSQSPRYKVAKRGQDVALRCDPISGHVSLFWYQQALGQGPEFLTYFQNEAQLDKSGLPSDRFFAERPEGSVSTLKIQRTQQEDSAVYLCASSLRTGLVTEAFFGQGTRLTVV.